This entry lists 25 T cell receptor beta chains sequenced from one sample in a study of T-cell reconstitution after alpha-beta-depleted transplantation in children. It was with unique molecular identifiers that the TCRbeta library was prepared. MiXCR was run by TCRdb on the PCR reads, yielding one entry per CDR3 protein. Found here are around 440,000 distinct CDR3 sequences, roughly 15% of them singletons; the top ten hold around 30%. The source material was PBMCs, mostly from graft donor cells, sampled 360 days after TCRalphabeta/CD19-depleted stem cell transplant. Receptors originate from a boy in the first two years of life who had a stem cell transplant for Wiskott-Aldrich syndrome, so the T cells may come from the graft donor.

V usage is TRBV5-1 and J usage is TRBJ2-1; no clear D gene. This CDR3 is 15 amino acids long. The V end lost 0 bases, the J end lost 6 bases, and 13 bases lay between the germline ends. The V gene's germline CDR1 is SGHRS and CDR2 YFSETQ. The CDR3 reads CASSLVSPEGNEQFF. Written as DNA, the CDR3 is TGCGCCAGCAGCTTGGTGTCTCCCGAAGGCAATGAGCAGTTCTTC.

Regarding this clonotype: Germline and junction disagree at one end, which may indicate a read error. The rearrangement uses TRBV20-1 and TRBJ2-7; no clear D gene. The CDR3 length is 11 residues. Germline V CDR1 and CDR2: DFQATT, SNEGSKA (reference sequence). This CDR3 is CIAKGLGEQYF. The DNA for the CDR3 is TGCATTGCTAAAGGGCTAGGGGAGCAGTACTTC.

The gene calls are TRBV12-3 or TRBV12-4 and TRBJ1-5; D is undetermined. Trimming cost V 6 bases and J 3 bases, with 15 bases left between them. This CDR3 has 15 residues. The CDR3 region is CASSRAGVPNQPQHF. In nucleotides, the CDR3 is TGTGCCAGCAGCCGAGCTGGGGTCCCCAATCAGCCCCAGCATTTT.

The CDR3 nucleotides read TGTGCCAGCCCGGAAGCGGGGGCTCAGAGCTCCTACGAGCAGTACTTC. Translated, it gives CASPEAGAQSSYEQYF. The V and J genes are TRBV25-1 and TRBJ2-7; 8 bases are a match to TRBD2. This CDR3 region has 16 residues. Germline V gene lookup returns CDR1 MGHDK and CDR2 SYGVNS. With V trimmed by 8 bases and J by 0 bases, 12 bases remained unmatched.

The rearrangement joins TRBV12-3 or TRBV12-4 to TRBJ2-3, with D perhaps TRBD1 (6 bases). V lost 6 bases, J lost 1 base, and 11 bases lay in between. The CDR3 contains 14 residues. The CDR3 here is CASSLEGGTDTQYF. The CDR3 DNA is TGTGCCAGCAGCCTAGAGGGGGGCACAGATACGCAGTATTTT.

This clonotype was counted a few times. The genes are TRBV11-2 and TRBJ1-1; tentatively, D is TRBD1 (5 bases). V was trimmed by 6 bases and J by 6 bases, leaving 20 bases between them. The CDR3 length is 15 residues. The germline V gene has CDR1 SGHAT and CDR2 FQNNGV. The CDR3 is CASSFIRGGRAEAFF. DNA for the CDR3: TGTGCCAGCAGTTTCATCCGCGGGGGGAGGGCTGAAGCTTTCTTT.

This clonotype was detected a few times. The CDR3 DNA is TGCGCCAGTCGCAACCCCGAAGAGACCCAGTACTTC. It translates to CASRNPEETQYF. V usage is TRBV5-1 and J usage is TRBJ2-5; the D is unclear. The CDR3 extends over 12 amino acids. Trimming shortened V by 8 bases and J by 3 bases, and 11 bases separated the two germline ends. Germline CDR1 reads SGHRS; CDR2 reads YFSETQ.

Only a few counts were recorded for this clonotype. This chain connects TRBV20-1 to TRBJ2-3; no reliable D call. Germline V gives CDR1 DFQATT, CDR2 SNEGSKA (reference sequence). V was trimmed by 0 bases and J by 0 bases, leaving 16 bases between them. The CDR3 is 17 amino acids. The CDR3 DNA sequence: TGCAGTGCTAGAGAGGCCGGATACCCAATGAGCACAGATACGCAGTATTTT. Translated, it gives CSAREAGYPMSTDTQYF.

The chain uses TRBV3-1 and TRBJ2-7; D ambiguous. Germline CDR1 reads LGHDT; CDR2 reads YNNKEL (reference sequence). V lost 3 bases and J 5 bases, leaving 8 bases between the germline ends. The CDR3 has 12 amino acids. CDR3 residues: CASSQLFHEQYF. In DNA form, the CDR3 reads TGTGCCAGCAGCCAGTTATTTCACGAGCAGTACTTC.

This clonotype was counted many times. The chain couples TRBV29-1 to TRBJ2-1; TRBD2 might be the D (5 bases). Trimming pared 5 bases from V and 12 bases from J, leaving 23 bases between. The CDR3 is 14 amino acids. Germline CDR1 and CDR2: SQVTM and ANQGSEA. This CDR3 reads CSVRARGPAMMQFF. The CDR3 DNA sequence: TGCAGCGTTCGGGCTCGGGGTCCAGCAATGATGCAGTTCTTC.

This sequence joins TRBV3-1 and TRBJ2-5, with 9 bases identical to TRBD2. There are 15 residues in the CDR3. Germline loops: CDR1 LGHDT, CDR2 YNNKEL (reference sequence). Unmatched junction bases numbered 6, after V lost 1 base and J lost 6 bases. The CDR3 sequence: CASSQVVAGVKTQYF. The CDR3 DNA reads TGTGCCAGCAGCCAAGTCGTAGCGGGAGTGAAGACCCAGTACTTC.

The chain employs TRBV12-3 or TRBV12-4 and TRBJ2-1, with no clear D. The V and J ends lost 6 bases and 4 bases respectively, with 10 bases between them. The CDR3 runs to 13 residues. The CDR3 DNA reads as TGTGCCAGCAGCCTATTGTGGTACAATGAGCAGTTCTTC. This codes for CASSLLWYNEQFF.

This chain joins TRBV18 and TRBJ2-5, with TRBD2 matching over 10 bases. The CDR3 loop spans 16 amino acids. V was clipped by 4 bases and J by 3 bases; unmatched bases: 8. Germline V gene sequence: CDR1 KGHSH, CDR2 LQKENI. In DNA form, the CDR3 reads TGTGCCAGCTCACAAGAAAGGCTAGCGGGAGAAGAGACCCAGTACTTC. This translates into CASSQERLAGEETQYF.

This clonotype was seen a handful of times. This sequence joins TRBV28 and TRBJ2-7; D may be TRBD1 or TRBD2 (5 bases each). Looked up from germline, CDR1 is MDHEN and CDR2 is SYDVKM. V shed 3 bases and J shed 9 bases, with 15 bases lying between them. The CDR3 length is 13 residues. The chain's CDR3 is CASSFSAGSGQYF. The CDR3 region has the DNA TGTGCCAGCAGTTTTTCGGCAGGGAGCGGGCAGTACTTC. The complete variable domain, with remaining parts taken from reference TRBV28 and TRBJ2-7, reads DVKVTQSSRYLVKRTGEKVFLECVQDMDHENMFWYRQDPGLGLRLIYFSYDVKMKEKGDIPEGYSVSREKKERFSLILESASTNQTSMYLCASSFSAGSGQYFGPGTRLTVT.

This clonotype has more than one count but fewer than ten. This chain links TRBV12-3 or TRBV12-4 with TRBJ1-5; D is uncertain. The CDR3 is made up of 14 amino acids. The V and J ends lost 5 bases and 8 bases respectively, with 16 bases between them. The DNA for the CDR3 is TGTGCCAGCAGTCCATCCTCTGGGGAAAAGCCCCAGCATTTT. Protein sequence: CASSPSSGEKPQHF.

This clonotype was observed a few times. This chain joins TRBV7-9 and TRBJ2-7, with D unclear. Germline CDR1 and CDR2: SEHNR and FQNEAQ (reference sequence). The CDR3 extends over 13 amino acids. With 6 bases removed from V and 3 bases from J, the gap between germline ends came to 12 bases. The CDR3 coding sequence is TGTGCCAGCAGTAGTAGTTCTCTCTACGAGCAGTACTTC. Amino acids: CASSSSSLYEQYF.

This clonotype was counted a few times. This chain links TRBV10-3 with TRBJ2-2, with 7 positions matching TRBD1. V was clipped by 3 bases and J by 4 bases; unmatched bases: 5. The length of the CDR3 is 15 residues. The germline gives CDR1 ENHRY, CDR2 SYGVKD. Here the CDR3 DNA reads TGTGCCATCAGTGACTGGGACAGCGGCACCGGGGAGCTGTTTTTT. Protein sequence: CAISDWDSGTGELFF.

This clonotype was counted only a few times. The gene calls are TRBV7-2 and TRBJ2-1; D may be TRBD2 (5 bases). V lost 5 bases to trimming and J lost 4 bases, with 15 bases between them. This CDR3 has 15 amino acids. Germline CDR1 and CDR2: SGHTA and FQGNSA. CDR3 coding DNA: TGTGCCAGCAGCCCGACTATTGCGGCGTACAATGAGCAGTTCTTC. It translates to CASSPTIAAYNEQFF.

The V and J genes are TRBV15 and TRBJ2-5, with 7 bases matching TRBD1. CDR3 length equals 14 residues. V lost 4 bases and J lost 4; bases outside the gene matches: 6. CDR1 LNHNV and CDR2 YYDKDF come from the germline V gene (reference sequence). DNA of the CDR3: TGTGCCACCAGCACTCCCCGGGACAGAGAGACCCAGTACTTC. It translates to CATSTPRDRETQYF.

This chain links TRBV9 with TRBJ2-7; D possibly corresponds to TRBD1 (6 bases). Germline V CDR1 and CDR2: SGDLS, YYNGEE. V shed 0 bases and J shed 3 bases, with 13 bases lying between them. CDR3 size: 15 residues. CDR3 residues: CASSVGLKGVYEQYF. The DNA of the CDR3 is TGTGCCAGCAGCGTAGGATTAAAGGGGGTCTACGAGCAGTACTTC. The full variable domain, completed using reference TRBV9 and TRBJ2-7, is DSGVTQTPKHLITATGQRVTLRCSPRSGDLSVYWYQQSLDQGLQFLIQYYNGEERAKGNILERFSAQQFPDLHSELNLSSLELGDSALYFCASSVGLKGVYEQYFGPGTRLTVT.

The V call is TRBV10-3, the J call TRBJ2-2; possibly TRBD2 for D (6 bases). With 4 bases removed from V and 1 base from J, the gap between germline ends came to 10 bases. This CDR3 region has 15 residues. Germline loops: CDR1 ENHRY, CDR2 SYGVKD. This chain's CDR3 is CAISGDSGNTGELFF. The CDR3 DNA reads TGTGCCATCAGTGGGGATAGCGGGAACACCGGGGAGCTGTTTTTT.

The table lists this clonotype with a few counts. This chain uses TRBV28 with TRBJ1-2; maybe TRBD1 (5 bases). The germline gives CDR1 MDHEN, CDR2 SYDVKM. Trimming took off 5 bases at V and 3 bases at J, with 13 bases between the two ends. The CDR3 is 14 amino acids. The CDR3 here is CASSPLGVYYGYTF. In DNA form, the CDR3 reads TGTGCCAGCAGTCCCCTGGGGGTTTACTATGGCTACACCTTC.

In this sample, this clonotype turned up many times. The CDR3 sequence: CASCQTGQCYEQYF. CDR3 coding DNA: TGTGCCAGCTGCCAAACTGGACAGTGCTACGAGCAGTACTTC. The chain is built from TRBV12-3 or TRBV12-4 and TRBJ2-7; a possible D gene is TRBD1 (6 bases). V lost 8 bases, J lost 3 bases, and 17 bases lay in between. The CDR3 contains 14 residues.

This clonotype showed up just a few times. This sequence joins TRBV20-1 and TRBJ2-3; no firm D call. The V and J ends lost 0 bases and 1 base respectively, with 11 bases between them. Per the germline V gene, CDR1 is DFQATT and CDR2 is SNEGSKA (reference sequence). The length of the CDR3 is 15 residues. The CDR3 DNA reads TGCAGTGCTAGAGATCCTTCTTCTGGCACAGATACGCAGTATTTT. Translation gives CSARDPSSGTDTQYF.

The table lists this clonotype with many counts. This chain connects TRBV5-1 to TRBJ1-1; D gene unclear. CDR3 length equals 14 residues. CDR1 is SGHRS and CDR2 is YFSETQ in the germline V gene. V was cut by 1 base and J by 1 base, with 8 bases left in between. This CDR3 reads CASSLPGRNTEAFF. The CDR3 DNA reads TGCGCCAGCAGCTTGCCGGGGAGGAACACTGAAGCTTTCTTT.